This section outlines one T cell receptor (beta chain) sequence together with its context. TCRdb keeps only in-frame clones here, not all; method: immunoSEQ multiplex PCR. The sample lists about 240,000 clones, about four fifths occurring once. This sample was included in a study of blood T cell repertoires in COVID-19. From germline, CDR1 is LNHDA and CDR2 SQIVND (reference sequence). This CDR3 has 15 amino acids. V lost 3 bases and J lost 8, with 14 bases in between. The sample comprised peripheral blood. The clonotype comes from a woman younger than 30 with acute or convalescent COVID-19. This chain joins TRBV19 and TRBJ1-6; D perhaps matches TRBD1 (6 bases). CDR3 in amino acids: CASSMGQGIHSPLHF. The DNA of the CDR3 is TGTGCCAGTAGTATGGGACAAGGGATTCATTCACCCCTCCACTTT.